The 5 T cell receptor beta chains presented below share a single source sample, sequenced in a study of T cells in localized non-small cell lung cancer. TCRdb's table, derived via immunoSEQ multiplex PCR, lists solely in-frame clones and lacks some. The profile shows roughly 3,000 clones, 35% to 40% of them singletons. Material: lung tumor tissue, obtained before any cancer treatment. These receptors originate from an older male donor with stage I squamous cell lung carcinoma.

The chain couples TRBV28 to TRBJ2-7; 7 positions agree with TRBD2. This CDR3 is 15 amino acids long. V dropped 4 bases and J dropped 2; count of bases not matched to a gene: 8. Germline V CDR1 and CDR2: MDHEN, SYDVKM. The CDR3 region is CASSSLAGFAYEQYF. As DNA, the CDR3 is TGTGCCAGCAGTTCTTTAGCGGGCTTCGCCTACGAGCAGTACTTC.

With respect to this clone: One end of the junction does not line up with germline, which may come from a read error. The V and J genes are TRBV14 and TRBJ1-1; D perhaps matches TRBD1 (5 bases). The CDR3 consists of 14 residues. Germline CDR1 reads SGHDN; CDR2 reads FVKESK. The chain's CDR3 is CASSQGRADTEAFF. The CDR3 nucleotides are TGTGCCAGCAGCCAGGGAAGGGCGGACACTGAAGCTTTTTTT.

This chain joins TRBV19 and TRBJ2-3; D is perhaps TRBD1 or TRBD2 (6 bases each). The germline V and J ends were trimmed by 6 bases and 1 base, with 17 bases remaining between them. Germline values: CDR1 LNHDA, CDR2 SQIVND (reference sequence). The CDR3 spans 16 residues. In DNA form, the CDR3 reads TGTGCCAGTAGGCCCCAGGGGACTTGGGGCACAGATACGCAGTATTTT. The encoded protein is CASRPQGTWGTDTQYF.

By frequency in the sample, this clone is medium-sized (0.01 to 0.1%). The V gene is TRBV11-3, the J gene TRBJ1-1; D is unresolved. Between the trimmed V and J ends, which lost 3 bases and 1 base, there was a span of 9 bases. The CDR3 runs to 14 residues. Germline assignment: CDR1 SGHNT and CDR2 YENEEA. The CDR3 coding sequence is TGTGCCAGCAGCTTCGGCGGGAGGAACACTGAAGCTTTCTTT. Protein: CASSFGGRNTEAFF. The whole variable domain, remainder taken from reference TRBV11-3 and TRBJ1-1, is EAGVVQSPRYKIIEKKQPVAFWCNPISGHNTLYWYLQNLGQGPELLIRYENEEAVDDSQLPKDRFSAERLKGVDSTLKIQPAELGDSAVYLCASSFGGRNTEAFFGQGTRLTVV.

By share, this clone counts as medium-sized. The J gene is TRBJ2-5, the V gene TRBV9, with a tentative D call TRBD1 (6 bases). Trimming pared 1 base from V and 2 bases from J, leaving 12 bases between. Germline assignment: CDR1 SGDLS and CDR2 YYNGEE. The CDR3 covers 15 residues. The CDR3: CASSVLQGRQETQYF. CDR3 DNA: TGTGCCAGCAGCGTACTTCAGGGGCGGCAAGAGACCCAGTACTTC.